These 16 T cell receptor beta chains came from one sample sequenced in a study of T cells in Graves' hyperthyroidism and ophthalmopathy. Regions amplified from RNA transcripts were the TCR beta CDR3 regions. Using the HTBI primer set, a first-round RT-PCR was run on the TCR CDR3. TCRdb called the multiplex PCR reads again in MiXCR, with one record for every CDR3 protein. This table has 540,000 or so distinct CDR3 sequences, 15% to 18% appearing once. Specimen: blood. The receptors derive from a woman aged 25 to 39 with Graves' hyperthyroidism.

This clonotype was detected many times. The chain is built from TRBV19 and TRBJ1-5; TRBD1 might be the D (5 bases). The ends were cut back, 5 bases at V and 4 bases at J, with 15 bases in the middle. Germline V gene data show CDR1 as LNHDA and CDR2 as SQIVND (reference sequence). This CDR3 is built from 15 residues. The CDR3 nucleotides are TGTGCCAGTAGTCCTGACTTGGGGGGGAATCAGCCCCAGCATTTT. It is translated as CASSPDLGGNQPQHF.

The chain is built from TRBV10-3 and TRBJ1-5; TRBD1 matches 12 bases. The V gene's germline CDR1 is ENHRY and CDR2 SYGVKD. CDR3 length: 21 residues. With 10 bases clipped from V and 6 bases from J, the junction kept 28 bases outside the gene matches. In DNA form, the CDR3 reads TGTGCCAACGCCGAGGAGGGGCACCGGGACAGGGGGCTCCCCCGGCGTCAGCCCCAGCATTTT. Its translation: CANAEEGHRDRGLPRRQPQHF.

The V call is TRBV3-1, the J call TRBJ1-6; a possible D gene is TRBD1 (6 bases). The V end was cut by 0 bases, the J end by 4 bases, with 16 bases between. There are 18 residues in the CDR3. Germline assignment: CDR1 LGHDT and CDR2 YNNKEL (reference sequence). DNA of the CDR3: TGTGCCAGCAGCCAAGAAACGGGGGGGCGATTGTATAATTCACCCCTCCACTTT. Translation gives CASSQETGGRLYNSPLHF.

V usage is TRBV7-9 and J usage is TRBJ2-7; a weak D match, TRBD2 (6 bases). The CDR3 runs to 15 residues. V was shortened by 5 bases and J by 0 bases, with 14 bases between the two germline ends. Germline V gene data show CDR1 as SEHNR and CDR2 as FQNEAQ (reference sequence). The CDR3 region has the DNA TGTGCCAGCAGCACTCTAGCGATCCCCTCCTACGAGCAGTACTTC. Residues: CASSTLAIPSYEQYF. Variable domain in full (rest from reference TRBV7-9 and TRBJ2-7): DTGVSQNPRHKITKRGQNVTFRCDPISEHNRLYWYRQTLGQGPEFLTYFQNEAQLEKSRLLSDRFSAERPKGSFSTLEIQRTEQGDSAMYLCASSTLAIPSYEQYFGPGTRLTVT.

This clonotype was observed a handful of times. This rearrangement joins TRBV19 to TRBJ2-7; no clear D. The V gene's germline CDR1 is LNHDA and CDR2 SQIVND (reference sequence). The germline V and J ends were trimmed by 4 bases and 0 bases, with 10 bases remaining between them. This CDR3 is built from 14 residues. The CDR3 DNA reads TGTGCCAGTAGTAAGGTGGGCAACTCCTACGAGCAGTACTTC. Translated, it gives CASSKVGNSYEQYF.

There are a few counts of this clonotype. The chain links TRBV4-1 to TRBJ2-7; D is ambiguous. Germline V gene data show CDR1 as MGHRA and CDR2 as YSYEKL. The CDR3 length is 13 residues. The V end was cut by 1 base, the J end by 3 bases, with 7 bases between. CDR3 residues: CASSQAKGYEQYF. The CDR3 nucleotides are TGCGCCAGCAGCCAAGCCAAGGGCTACGAGCAGTACTTC.

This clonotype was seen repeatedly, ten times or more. The CDR3, as DNA: TGCAGTGCTAGAGATACAGGGTCGGGGGAGACCCAGTACTTC. This codes for CSARDTGSGETQYF. V is TRBV20-1 and J is TRBJ2-5; D perhaps matches TRBD1 (6 bases). The CDR3 runs 14 residues. V lost 0 bases, J lost 5 bases, and 13 bases lay in between. Germline-derived CDR1 and CDR2 are DFQATT and SNEGSKA (reference sequence).

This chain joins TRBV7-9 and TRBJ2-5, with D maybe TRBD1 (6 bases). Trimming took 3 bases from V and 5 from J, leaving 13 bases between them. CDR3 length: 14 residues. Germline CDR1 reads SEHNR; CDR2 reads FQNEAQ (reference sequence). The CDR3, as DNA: TGTGCCAGCAGCTTTAATACAGGGCTGGAGACCCAGTACTTC. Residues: CASSFNTGLETQYF.

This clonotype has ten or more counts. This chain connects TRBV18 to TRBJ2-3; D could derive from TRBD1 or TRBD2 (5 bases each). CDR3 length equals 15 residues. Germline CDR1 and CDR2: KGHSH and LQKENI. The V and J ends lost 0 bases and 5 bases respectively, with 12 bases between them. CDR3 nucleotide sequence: TGTGCCAGCTCACCACCAGGGGAGATCAGAGATACGCAGTATTTT. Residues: CASSPPGEIRDTQYF.

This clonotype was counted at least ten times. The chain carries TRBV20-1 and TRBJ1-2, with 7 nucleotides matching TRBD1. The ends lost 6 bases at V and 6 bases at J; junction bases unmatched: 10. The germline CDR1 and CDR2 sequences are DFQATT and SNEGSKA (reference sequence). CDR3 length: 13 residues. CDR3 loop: CSAPGTADHGYTF. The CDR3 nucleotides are TGCAGTGCGCCCGGGACAGCAGACCATGGCTACACCTTC.

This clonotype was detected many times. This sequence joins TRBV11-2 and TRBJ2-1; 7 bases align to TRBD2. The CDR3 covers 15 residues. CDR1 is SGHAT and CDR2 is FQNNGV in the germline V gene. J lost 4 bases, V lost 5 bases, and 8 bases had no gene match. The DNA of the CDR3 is TGTGCCAGCAGCAGCCGGGACTACGGATACAATGAGCAGTTCTTC. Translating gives CASSSRDYGYNEQFF.

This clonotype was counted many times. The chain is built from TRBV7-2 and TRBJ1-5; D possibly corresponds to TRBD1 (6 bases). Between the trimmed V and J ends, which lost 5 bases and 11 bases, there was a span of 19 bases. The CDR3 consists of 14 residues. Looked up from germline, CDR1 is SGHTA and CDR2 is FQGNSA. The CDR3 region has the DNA TGTGCCAGCAGCACCGGCGGGGGGGCGCAGGCCCAGCATTTT. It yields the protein CASSTGGGAQAQHF. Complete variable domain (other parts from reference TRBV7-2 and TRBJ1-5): GAGVSQSPSNKVTEKGKDVELRCDPISGHTALYWYRQSLGQGLEFLIYFQGNSAPDKSGLPSDRFSAERTGGSVSTLTIQRTQQEDSAVYLCASSTGGGAQAQHFGDGTRLSIL.

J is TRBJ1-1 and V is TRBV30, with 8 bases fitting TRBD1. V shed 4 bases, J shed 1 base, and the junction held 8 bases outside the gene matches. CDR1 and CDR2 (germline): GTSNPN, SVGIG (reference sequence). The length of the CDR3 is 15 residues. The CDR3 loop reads CAWIPPGGPNTEAFF. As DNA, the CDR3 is TGTGCCTGGATCCCCCCAGGGGGCCCGAACACTGAAGCTTTCTTT.

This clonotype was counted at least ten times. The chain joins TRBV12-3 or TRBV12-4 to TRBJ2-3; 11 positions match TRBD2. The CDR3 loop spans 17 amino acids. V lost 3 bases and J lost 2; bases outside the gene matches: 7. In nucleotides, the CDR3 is TGTGCCAGCAGTTTGTTTCTAGCGGGGGGTTACACAGATACGCAGTATTTT. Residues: CASSLFLAGGYTDTQYF.

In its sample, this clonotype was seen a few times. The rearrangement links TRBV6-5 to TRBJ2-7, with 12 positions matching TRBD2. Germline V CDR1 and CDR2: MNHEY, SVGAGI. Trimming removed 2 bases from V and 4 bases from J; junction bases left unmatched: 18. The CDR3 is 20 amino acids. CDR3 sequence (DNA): TGTGCCAGCAGTTACAATCGTCTGGGCGGGAGACTAGCGGGAGCGTACGAGCAGTACTTC. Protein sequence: CASSYNRLGGRLAGAYEQYF.

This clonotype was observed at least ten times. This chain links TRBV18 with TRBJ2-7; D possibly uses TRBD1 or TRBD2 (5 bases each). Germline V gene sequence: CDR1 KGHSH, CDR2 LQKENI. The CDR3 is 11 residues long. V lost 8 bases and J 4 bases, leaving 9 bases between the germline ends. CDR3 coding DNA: TGTGCCAGCGGGGACGGGTACGAGCAGTACTTC. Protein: CASGDGYEQYF.